These T cell receptor beta chains were read from a single sample in a study of blood T cell repertoires in COVID-19. TCRdb keeps only in-frame clones here, not all; method: immunoSEQ multiplex PCR. The data show hundreds of thousands of clones, with approximately 86% seen just once and about 4.1% held by the top ten. Sequenced material: PBMCs or T cells enriched from blood (not recorded which). Receptors originate from a woman between 40 and 55 years old with acute COVID-19. The CDR3 runs from the conserved cysteine through the conserved F or W. Each record gives: V gene, D gene, J gene, clone size, CDR3 protein, CDR3 DNA. A D gene is named only where the DNA matches it firmly. Expanded clones get a size class; other rows say once, few or many, or leave the size out.

TRBV28,-,TRBJ1-1,-,CASSTGREAFF,TGTGCCAGCAGCACCGGGAGGGAAGCTTTCTTT
TRBV18,TRBD2,TRBJ2-1,-,CASSPRTSGRTFSYNEQFF,TGTGCCAGCTCACCAAGGACTAGCGGGAGGACCTTCTCCTACAATGAGCAGTTCTTC
TRBV6-1,-,TRBJ1-5,-,CASSEQGLGNQPQHF,TGTGCCAGCAGTGAACAGGGTCTGGGCAATCAGCCCCAGCATTTT
TRBV7-8,TRBD1,TRBJ2-7,few,CASSLTERTGNYEQYF,TGTGCCAGCAGCCTCACGGAAAGGACAGGCAACTACGAGCAGTACTTC
TRBV21-1,-,TRBJ1-1,once,CASSKGRGSGYTEAFF,TGTGCCAGCAGCAAGGGCAGGGGATCAGGATACACTGAAGCTTTCTTT
TRBV25-1,TRBD2,TRBJ2-5,-,CASSEGGTSGGQETQYF,TGTGCCAGCAGTGAAGGGGGGACTAGCGGGGGCCAAGAGACCCAGTACTTC
TRBV18,TRBD1,TRBJ2-1,few,CASSQDRVDEQFF,TGTGCCAGCTCACAAGACAGGGTTGATGAGCAGTTCTTC
TRBV6-5,-,TRBJ2-1,-,CASSSERPGEQFF,TGTGCCAGCAGTTCCGAACGGCCGGGTGAGCAGTTCTTC
TRBV5-1,TRBD1,TRBJ1-2,-,CASSYLGTGGGYYGYTF,TGCGCCAGCAGTTATCTCGGGACAGGTGGTGGCTACTATGGCTACACCTTC
TRBV10-3,-,TRBJ1-5,-,CAIRSGVGQPQHF,TGTGCCATCCGGTCAGGGGTGGGTCAGCCCCAGCATTTT
TRBV7-9,-,TRBJ2-7,-,CASSLISSYEQYF,TGTGCCAGCAGCTTAATCAGCTCCTACGAGCAGTACTTC
TRBV7-9,-,TRBJ1-4,few,CASSLDSYEKLFF,TGTGCCAGCAGCTTAGATTCCTATGAAAAACTGTTTTTT
TRBV28,-,TRBJ2-7,once,CASTGGGYEQYF,TGTGCCTCCACAGGGGGGGGCTACGAGCAGTACTTC
TRBV4-3,TRBD2,TRBJ2-7,-,CASSQDLLPTSGVSYEQYF,TGCGCCAGCAGCCAAGACCTCTTACCTACTAGCGGGGTATCCTACGAGCAGTACTTC
TRBV5-1,-,TRBJ2-7,few,CASSFDGGPYEQYF,TGCGCCAGCAGCTTTGACGGGGGTCCCTACGAGCAGTACTTC
TRBV25-1,TRBD2,TRBJ2-1,-,CASSAGLVGAGTYNEQFF,TGTGCCAGCAGTGCGGGACTAGTGGGGGCAGGGACCTACAATGAGCAGTTCTTC
TRBV5-8,-,TRBJ2-6,-,CASRNRGTGANVLTF,TGTGCCAGCAGAAATCGGGGTACTGGGGCCAACGTCCTGACTTTC
TRBV11-2,-,TRBJ2-1,-,CASSPRGVEQFF,TGTGCCAGCAGCCCCAGGGGGGTTGAGCAGTTCTTC
TRBV11-2,TRBD1,TRBJ2-3,-,CASSFEGQGLYTQYF,TGTGCCAGCAGCTTCGAGGGACAGGGTCTCTATACGCAGTATTTT
TRBV3-1/TRBV3-2,-,TRBJ2-1,-,CASSQVTGRGGSYNEQFF,TGTGCCAGCAGCCAAGTAACAGGGCGTGGGGGCTCCTACAATGAGCAGTTCTTC
TRBV5-1,TRBD2,TRBJ2-7,-,CASSEREGHEQYF,TGCGCCAGCAGCGAGCGGGAGGGGCACGAGCAGTACTTC
TRBV28,TRBD1,TRBJ2-7,-,CASSLRGTGNEQYF,TGTGCCAGCAGTTTGAGGGGGACAGGGAACGAGCAGTACTTC
TRBV4-3,-,TRBJ1-3,few,CASSQESGPSGDTIYF,TGCGCCAGCAGCCAAGAATCTGGGCCCTCGGGAGACACCATATATTTT
TRBV27,-,TRBJ2-2,-,CASSSTLTGELFF,TGTGCCAGCAGTTCGACTTTAACCGGGGAGCTGTTTTTT
TRBV27,-,TRBJ2-5,-,CASSEGILRGVQETQYF,TGTGCCAGCAGTGAGGGAATCTTGCGGGGAGTCCAAGAGACCCAGTACTTC
TRBV6-5,TRBD2,TRBJ2-1,-,CASSRGTSGNNEQFF,TGTGCCAGCAGTCGGGGGACTAGCGGAAACAATGAGCAGTTCTTC
TRBV6-5,TRBD1,TRBJ1-1,-,CASSYRGRIETEAFF,TGTGCCAGCAGTTACAGGGGGCGGATAGAAACTGAAGCTTTCTTT
TRBV30,TRBD1,TRBJ1-5,few,CAWSVRGTGGQPQHF,TGTGCCTGGAGTGTACGGGGAACAGGGGGTCAGCCCCAGCATTTT
TRBV28,TRBD2,TRBJ2-1,-,CASSLISGRAIYNEQFF,TGTGCCAGCAGTCTCATTAGCGGGAGGGCCATCTACAATGAGCAGTTCTTC
TRBV28,TRBD1,TRBJ2-3,-,CASSLTGVTDTQYF,TGTGCCAGCAGTCTGACAGGGGTCACAGATACGCAGTATTTT
TRBV5-1,-,TRBJ1-1,-,CASSSQDPRVEAFF,TGCGCCAGCAGCTCACAAGACCCGAGGGTTGAAGCTTTCTTT